This T cell receptor (beta chain) comes out of a study of T cell changes during pregnancy in multiple sclerosis. This table comes from immunoSEQ multiplex PCR, and its TCRdb copy is limited to in-frame clones, with some not included. The table includes approximately 50,000 clones, roughly 91% detected once. V was trimmed by 1 base and J by 6 bases, leaving 11 bases between them. The CDR3 consists of 14 residues. CDR1 and CDR2 (germline): SGHKS, YYEKEE (reference sequence). The sequencing here drew on peripheral blood, taken in the third trimester of pregnancy. The origin of this receptor is a female donor in good health, enrolled as a control in a pregnancy study. The rearrangement links TRBV5-5 to TRBJ2-1; perhaps TRBD2 as D (6 bases). The CDR3 DNA reads as TGTGCCAGCAGCTTGTTACTAGCAGGCAATGAGCAGTTCTTC. Its translation: CASSLLLAGNEQFF.